The clone carrying this T cell receptor beta chain was counted only a few times. This sample is part of a study of identical twins. TCRdb fed the 5' RACE reads into MiXCR, producing one record per CDR3 protein. Of 350,000 to 600,000 distinct CDR3 sequences in the sample, approximately 15% were seen once. From germline, CDR1 is DFQATT and CDR2 SNEGSKA (reference sequence). CDR3 length: 14 residues. Germline trimming cut 1 base from V and 2 bases from J; bases unmatched to any gene: 0. These data were also reused for a study on yellow fever vaccine responses in identical twins.

This rearrangement joins TRBV20-1 to TRBJ1-5; 9 bases align to TRBD1. This sequence originates from a woman aged 18-29 years in good health. The sample consisted of CD4+ T cells sorted from blood. As DNA, the CDR3 is TGCAGTGCTAGAGGGGACAGGGGCAATCAGCCCCAGCATTTT. Translating gives CSARGDRGNQPQHF.